The rows below give T cell receptor beta chains drawn from one sample of a study of cytomegalovirus exposure and HLA in healthy donors. Produced via immunoSEQ multiplex PCR; TCRdb's table is partial and in-frame only. The table shows 250,000 to 350,000 clones, with roughly 80% occurring only once. The material sequenced was PBMCs. These receptors were taken from a girl aged 2 to 9 in good health and CMV-seronegative. Both conserved end residues are part of each CDR3. A D gene is named only where the DNA matches it firmly. Clone size is shown for a subset of rows, as once, few, many or a class of expanded clone.

d_gene,v_gene,j_gene,abundance,CDR3nt,CDR3aa
TRBD2,TRBV7-9,TRBJ2-3,.,TGTGCCAGCAGCCCTAGCGGAGATACGCAGTATTTT,CASSPSGDTQYF
TRBD1,TRBV28,TRBJ1-3,.,TGTGCCAGCAGATTATCAGGGGGCACTGGAAACACCATATATTTT,CASRLSGGTGNTIYF
.,TRBV30,TRBJ1-1,.,TGTGCCCGTGGAGGGAACACTGAAGCTTTCTTT,CARGGNTEAFF
.,TRBV9,TRBJ2-7,.,TGTGCCAGCAGCGTAGGAGCGTCGAGCTCCTACGAGCAGTACTTC,CASSVGASSSYEQYF
TRBD2,TRBV16,TRBJ2-7,.,TGTGCCAGCAGCCAATGGGCAGCGGGAGATCGGAGGGAGCAGTACTTC,CASSQWAAGDRREQYF
TRBD1,TRBV7-8,TRBJ1-1,.,TGTGCCAGCAGCGCCACGCGACAGGGGGCGAGGTCTGAAGCTTTCTTT,CASSATRQGARSEAFF
.,TRBV29-1,TRBJ2-5,.,TGCAGCGTTAGGACATCCCAAGAGACCCAGTACTTC,CSVRTSQETQYF
TRBD1,TRBV19,TRBJ2-5,.,TGTGCCAGTAGGCAGGGGGTCGACTTCCAAGAGACCCAGTACTTC,CASRQGVDFQETQYF
.,TRBV7-2,TRBJ2-3,.,TGTGCCAGCAGCCCCAACTCAGGGCTCCTTCTCGATACGCAGTATTTT,CASSPNSGLLLDTQYF
TRBD2,TRBV7-6,TRBJ2-3,.,TGTGCCAGCAGCCGAACGGGACTATCCTTCACAGATACGCAGTATTTT,CASSRTGLSFTDTQYF
TRBD1,TRBV27,TRBJ1-1,.,TGTGCCAGCAGTTTCGACAGGGGGCGCAGGGGCGGTGAAGCTTTCTTT,CASSFDRGRRGGEAFF
.,TRBV28,TRBJ2-4,.,TGTGCCAGCAGTTTTATCCGACAGAAAAACATTCAGTACTTC,CASSFIRQKNIQYF
.,TRBV27,TRBJ1-2,.,TGTGCCAGCAGTTCTCGCCCGAGCAGGGTGGATGGCTACACCTTC,CASSSRPSRVDGYTF
.,TRBV2,TRBJ1-3,.,TGTGCCAGCATGACAAAGCCGATCGGTGGCGTATCTGGAAACACCATATATTTT,CASMTKPIGGVSGNTIYF
.,TRBV7-2,TRBJ2-3,.,TGTGCCAGCAGCTTAGCAGGAGGCGGGGATACGCAGTATTTT,CASSLAGGGDTQYF
TRBD1,TRBV28,TRBJ2-5,.,TGTGCCAGCACCCAACCGGGACAGGGGTACCAAGAGACCCAGTACTTC,CASTQPGQGYQETQYF
TRBD1,TRBV2,TRBJ1-1,once,TGTGCCAGCAGGACAGGGGTGAACACTGAAGCTTTCTTT,CASRTGVNTEAFF
TRBD1,TRBV7-9,TRBJ2-7,few,TGTGCCAGCAGCTCCCCGGGACAGGGTTTGTTTGGGCAGTACTTC,CASSSPGQGLFGQYF
.,TRBV27,TRBJ2-7,few,TGTGCCAGCTCCTCGGTGTTAGACTACGAGCAGTACTTC,CASSSVLDYEQYF
.,TRBV6-5,TRBJ2-7,once,TGTGCCAGCAGGATGGGGGGGCCCGGGTCCTACGAGCAGTACTTC,CASRMGGPGSYEQYF
TRBD2,TRBV5-1,TRBJ2-1,.,TGCGCCAGCAGCTTGGAGGGTCTTAGCGGGAGCATTATAGGAGGCAATGAGCAGTTCTTC,CASSLEGLSGSIIGGNEQFF
TRBD1,TRBV25-1,TRBJ1-2,.,TGTGCCAGCAGCCTCGGGACAGGGAGATATGGCTACACCTTC,CASSLGTGRYGYTF
TRBD1,TRBV19,TRBJ1-4,once,TGTGCCAGTAGTTTCTGGACAGGGGCTAATGAAAAACTGTTTTTT,CASSFWTGANEKLFF
TRBD2,TRBV2,TRBJ2-7,.,TGTGCCAGCAGTGAGCCGCCGACTTTCCTAGCGGGAGACGAGCAGTACTTC,CASSEPPTFLAGDEQYF
.,TRBV27,TRBJ1-1,.,TGTGCCAGCAGTTTAGGCGAGCGCCGTGAAGCTTTCTTT,CASSLGERREAFF
TRBD2,TRBV28,TRBJ2-1,.,TGTGCCAGCAGTTTATCGCTTCTTAGCGGGGGACAGTACAATGAGCAGTTCTTC,CASSLSLLSGGQYNEQFF